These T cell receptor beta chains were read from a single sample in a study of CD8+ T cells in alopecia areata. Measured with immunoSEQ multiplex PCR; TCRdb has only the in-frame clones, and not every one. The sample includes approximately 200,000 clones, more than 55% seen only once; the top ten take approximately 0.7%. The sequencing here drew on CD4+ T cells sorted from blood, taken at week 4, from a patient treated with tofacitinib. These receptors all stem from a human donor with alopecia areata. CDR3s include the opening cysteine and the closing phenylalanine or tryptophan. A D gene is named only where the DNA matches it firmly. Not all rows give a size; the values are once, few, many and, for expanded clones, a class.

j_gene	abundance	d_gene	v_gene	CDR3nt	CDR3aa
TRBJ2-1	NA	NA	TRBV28	TGTGCCACACTCACAGACGGTGGCAGCTCCTACAATGAGCAGTTCTTC	CATLTDGGSSYNEQFF
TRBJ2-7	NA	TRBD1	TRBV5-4	TGTGCCAGCAGCTTGGATCCCCGACAGGGGGTGTACGAGCAGTACTTC	CASSLDPRQGVYEQYF
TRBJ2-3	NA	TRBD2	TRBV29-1	TGCAGCGGCGGGACTAGCGTAGCAGATACGCAGTATTTT	CSGGTSVADTQYF
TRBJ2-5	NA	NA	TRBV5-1	TGCGCCAGCAGCGGCGATGGACAGCCCCAAGAGACCCAGTACTTC	CASSGDGQPQETQYF
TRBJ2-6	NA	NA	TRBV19	TGTGCCAGTAGTATTATTGCTACAGGGTCTGGGGCCAACGTCCTGACTTTC	CASSIIATGSGANVLTF
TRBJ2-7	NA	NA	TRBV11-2	TGTGCCAGCAGCTTAGAAGTCGGAACCTACGAGCAGTACTTC	CASSLEVGTYEQYF
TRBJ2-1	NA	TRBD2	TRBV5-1	TGCGCCAGCAGCTTGGATAGCGGGGCCCGCAATGAGCAGTTCTTC	CASSLDSGARNEQFF
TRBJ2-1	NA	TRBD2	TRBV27	TGTGCCAGCCGTAGCGGGAGGGCCGGGAACTACAATGAGCAGTTCTTC	CASRSGRAGNYNEQFF
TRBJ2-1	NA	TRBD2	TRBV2	TGTGCCAGCAGTGAAGGGTCGGGGGGGCGTGAGCAGTTCTTC	CASSEGSGGREQFF
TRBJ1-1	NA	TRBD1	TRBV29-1	TGCAGCGTCCGGGGACAGGGAAACACTGAAGCTTTCTTT	CSVRGQGNTEAFF
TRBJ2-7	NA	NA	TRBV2	TGTGCCAGCAGTGAGAGGACTTACGACTCCTACGAGCAGTACTTC	CASSERTYDSYEQYF
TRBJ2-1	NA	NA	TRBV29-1	TGCAGCGTTGGCCACAGCAATGAGCAGTTCTTC	CSVGHSNEQFF
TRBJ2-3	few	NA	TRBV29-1	TGCAGCGCGTCTGTCCGGCTCACAGATACGCAGTATTTT	CSASVRLTDTQYF
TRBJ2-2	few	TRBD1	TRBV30	TGTGCCTGGAGCGGACAGGGATCTACCGGGGAGCTGTTTTTT	CAWSGQGSTGELFF
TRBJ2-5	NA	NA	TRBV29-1	TGCAGCGTTGAATGGCGGTTGGGTTCAGAGACCCAGTACTTC	CSVEWRLGSETQYF
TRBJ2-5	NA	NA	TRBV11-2	TGTGCCAGCAGCCCTCGGAGGCAAGAGACCCAGTACTTC	CASSPRRQETQYF
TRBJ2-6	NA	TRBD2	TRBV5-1	TGCGCCAGCAGCTTGGCCGTCGGCGGGGGATACTCTGGGGCCAACGTCCTGACTTTC	CASSLAVGGGYSGANVLTF
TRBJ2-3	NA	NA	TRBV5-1	TGCGCCAGCAGCATTGCGGGTGTTCCTTGGGATACGCAGTATTTT	CASSIAGVPWDTQYF
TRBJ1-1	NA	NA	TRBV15	TGTGCCACCAGCAGAGATTATTCGACAGGCAACACTGAAGCTTTCTTT	CATSRDYSTGNTEAFF
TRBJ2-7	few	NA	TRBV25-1	TGTGCCAGCAGTACCCGTAGGGGAACAGGGATGGACGAGCAGTACTTC	CASSTRRGTGMDEQYF
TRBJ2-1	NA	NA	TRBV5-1	TGCGCCAGCAGCGGGCCGGGTGCGGTGGTTAATGAGCAGTTCTTC	CASSGPGAVVNEQFF
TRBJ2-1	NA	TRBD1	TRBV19	TGTGCCAGTAGTCCTCGGGACAGAACTGCATACAATGAGCAGTTCTTC	CASSPRDRTAYNEQFF
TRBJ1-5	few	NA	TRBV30	TGTGCCTGGAGTGTACGGAGCAATCAGCCCCAGCATTTT	CAWSVRSNQPQHF
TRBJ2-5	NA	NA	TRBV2	TGTGCCAGCAGTAGCAGGGCGCAGGCAGAGACCCAGTACTTC	CASSSRAQAETQYF
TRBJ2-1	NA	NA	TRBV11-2	TGTGCCAGCAGCCACTTAACGGGATCGGACAATGAGCAGTTCTTC	CASSHLTGSDNEQFF
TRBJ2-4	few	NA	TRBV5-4	TGTGCCAGCAGCTTGGGTGACAGGGCCAAAAACATTCAGTACTTC	CASSLGDRAKNIQYF
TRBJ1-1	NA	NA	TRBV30	TGTGCCTGGAGTGTGGACACTGAAGCTTTCTTT	CAWSVDTEAFF
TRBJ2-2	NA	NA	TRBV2	TGTGCCAGCAGACCCGGGACTCTGAACACCGGGGAGCTGTTTTTT	CASRPGTLNTGELFF
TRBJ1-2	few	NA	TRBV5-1	TGCGCCAGCAGCTTGGGGGAAGACTATGGCTACACCTTC	CASSLGEDYGYTF
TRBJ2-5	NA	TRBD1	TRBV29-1	TGCAGCGGGGTACAGGGGGCCCAAGAGACCCAGTACTTC	CSGVQGAQETQYF
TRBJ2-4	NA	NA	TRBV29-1	TGCAGCGTTGAAGGACGGCTAGCCAAAAACATTCAGTACTTC	CSVEGRLAKNIQYF
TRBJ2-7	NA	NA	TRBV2	TGTGCCAGCAGTGACGGGCCGAGGGTCGAGCAGTACTTC	CASSDGPRVEQYF
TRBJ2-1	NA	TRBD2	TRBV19	TGTGCCAGTAGTATGCTAGCGGGGTTCGAGCAGTTCTTC	CASSMLAGFEQFF
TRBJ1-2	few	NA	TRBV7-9	TGTGCCAGCAGCTTAGCGGGGATCAGTTCTGGCTACACCTTC	CASSLAGISSGYTF
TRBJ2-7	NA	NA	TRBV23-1	TGCGCCAGCGATTTAGCAGGGGTCTACGAGCAGTACTTC	CASDLAGVYEQYF
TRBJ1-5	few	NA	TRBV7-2	TGTGCCAGCAGCATAGGGGGTCATCAGCCCCAGCATTTT	CASSIGGHQPQHF
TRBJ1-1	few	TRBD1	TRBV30	TGTGCCCGATCGACAGGGGTCCGTGGCCACACTGAAGCTTTCTTT	CARSTGVRGHTEAFF
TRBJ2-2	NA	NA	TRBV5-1	TGCGCCAGCAGCTCCCGGACGACGAACACCGGGGAGCTGTTTTTT	CASSSRTTNTGELFF
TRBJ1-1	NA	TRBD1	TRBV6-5	TGTGCCAGCAGTCGCGGAACAGGGGGCACTGAAGCTTTCTTT	CASSRGTGGTEAFF
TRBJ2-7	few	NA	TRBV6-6	TGTGCCAGCAGTTACGGAGGGTCCGCCTACGAGCAGTACTTC	CASSYGGSAYEQYF
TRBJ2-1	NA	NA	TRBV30	TGTGCGACCCAGCGGAACTACAATGAGCAGTTCTTC	CATQRNYNEQFF
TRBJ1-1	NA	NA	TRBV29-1	TGCAGCGTTGGGCGGGACCCGAACACTGAAGCTTTCTTT	CSVGRDPNTEAFF
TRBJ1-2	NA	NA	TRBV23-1	TGCGCCAGCAGTCAATCGAAACCTGGCTATGGCTACACCTTC	CASSQSKPGYGYTF
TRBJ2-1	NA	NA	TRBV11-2	TGTGCCAGCAGCTTAGCCTACCTCCGGGACCCGTACAATGAGCAGTTCTTC	CASSLAYLRDPYNEQFF